This T cell receptor (beta chain) was documented in a study of cytomegalovirus exposure and HLA in healthy donors. Study-level background: For the 300 to 450 genotyped donors, 81% fell within the Caucasian-associated ancestry cluster.

The length of the CDR3 is 13 residues. Deletions cut 1 base from V and 9 bases from J, with 10 bases between. Germline V CDR1 and CDR2: SGHTA, FQGTGA. Whole-study results and caveats: Researchers reported that a few CMV-associated chains were confirmed in vitro as CMV antigen-specific. Investigators reported 150 to 200 TCR beta chains as tied to cytomegalovirus.

A remark on this clone: Antigen specificity is unknown.

Primers included in the PCR were 60 Vbeta and 13 Jbeta primers. Data came from immunoSEQ multiplex PCR; TCRdb stores just in-frame clones and leaves some out. The sample consists of tens of thousands of clones, just under 80% of them appearing once. The chain couples TRBV7-3 to TRBJ2-1; D might be TRBD1 (5 bases). The source is a woman aged 40 to 50 in good health and CMV-seronegative. The sequenced sample was PBMCs. The CDR3 protein is CASSLMGLTEQFF. The CDR3 DNA sequence: TGTGCCAGCAGCTTAATGGGGCTTACTGAGCAGTTCTTC. Full variable domain (rest looked up from reference TRBV7-3 and TRBJ2-1): GAGVSQTPSNKVTEKGKYVELRCDPISGHTALYWYRQSLGQGPEFLIYFQGTGAADDSGLPNDRFFAVRPEGSVSTLKIQRTERGDSAVYLCASSLMGLTEQFFGPGTRLTVL.